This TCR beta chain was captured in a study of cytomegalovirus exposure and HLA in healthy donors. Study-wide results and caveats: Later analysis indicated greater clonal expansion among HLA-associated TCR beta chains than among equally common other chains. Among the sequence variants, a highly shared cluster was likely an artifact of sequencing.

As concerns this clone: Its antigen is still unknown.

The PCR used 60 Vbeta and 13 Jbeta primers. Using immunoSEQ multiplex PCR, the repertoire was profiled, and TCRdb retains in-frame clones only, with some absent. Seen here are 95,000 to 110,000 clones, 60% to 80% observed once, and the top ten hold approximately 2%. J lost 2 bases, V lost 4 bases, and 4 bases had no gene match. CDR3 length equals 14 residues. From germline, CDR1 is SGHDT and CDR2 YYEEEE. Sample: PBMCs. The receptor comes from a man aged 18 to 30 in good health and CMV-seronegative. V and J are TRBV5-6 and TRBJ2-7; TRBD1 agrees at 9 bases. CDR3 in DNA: TGTGCCAGCAGCGCCGGGACAGGGACCTACGAGCAGTACTTC. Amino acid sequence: CASSAGTGTYEQYF.